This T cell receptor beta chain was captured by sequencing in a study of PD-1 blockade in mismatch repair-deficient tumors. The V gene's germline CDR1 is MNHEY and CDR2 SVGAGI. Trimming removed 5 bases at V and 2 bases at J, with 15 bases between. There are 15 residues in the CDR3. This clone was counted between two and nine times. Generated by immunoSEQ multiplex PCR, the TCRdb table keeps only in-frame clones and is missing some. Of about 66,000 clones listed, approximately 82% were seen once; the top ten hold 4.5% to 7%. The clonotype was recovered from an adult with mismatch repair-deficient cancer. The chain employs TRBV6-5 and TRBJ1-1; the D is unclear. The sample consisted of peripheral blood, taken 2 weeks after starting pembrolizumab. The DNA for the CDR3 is TGTGCCAGCAGTGCCCGACTCCCTGCTAACACTGAAGCTTTCTTT. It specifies CASSARLPANTEAFF.